Listed here are 24 T cell receptor beta chains from one sample, sequenced in a study of blood T cell repertoires in COVID-19. The method was immunoSEQ multiplex PCR; TCRdb's version includes in-frame clones alone and lacks a portion of them. This table holds more than 110,000 clones, roughly 89% found once. The sample comprised peripheral blood. All receptors come from a man in his 60s with active or convalescent COVID-19.

This clone was detected once. V is TRBV4-3 and J is TRBJ1-6, with D perhaps matching TRBD1 (6 bases). The CDR3 is made up of 15 amino acids. Trimming pared 2 bases from V and 6 bases from J, leaving 11 bases between. Per germline, CDR1 LGHNA and CDR2 YSLEER. The CDR3: CASSQLQGINSPLHF. The CDR3 DNA is TGCGCCAGCAGCCAATTACAGGGAATTAATTCACCCCTCCACTTT.

The V call is TRBV11-3, the J call TRBJ2-3, with 9 nucleotides matching TRBD2. CDR3 length equals 16 residues. V lost 2 bases to trimming and J lost 2 bases; unmatched junction nucleotides: 5. Germline-derived CDR1 and CDR2 are SGHNT and YENEEA. The CDR3 nucleotides are TGTGCCAGCAGCTTACGCAGCGGGGGGTTCACAGATACGCAGTATTTT. This gives the protein CASSLRSGGFTDTQYF. Using reference TRBV11-3 and TRBJ2-3 for the parts outside the CDR3, the full variable domain is EAGVVQSPRYKIIEKKQPVAFWCNPISGHNTLYWYLQNLGQGPELLIRYENEEAVDDSQLPKDRFSAERLKGVDSTLKIQPAELGDSAVYLCASSLRSGGFTDTQYFGPGTRLTVL.

This clone has only one observation. The chain is built from TRBV5-1 and TRBJ2-1; a possible D gene is TRBD1 (6 bases). The CDR3 totals 14 residues. Germline CDR1 and CDR2: SGHRS and YFSETQ. Trimming took 1 base from V and 8 from J, leaving 13 bases between them. For the CDR3, the DNA is TGCGCCAGCAGCTTGAATACAGGGCCGCATGAGCAGTTCTTC. Its translation is CASSLNTGPHEQFF.

This chain joins TRBV5-4 and TRBJ1-2; 9 bases align to TRBD1. Germline V gives CDR1 SGHNT, CDR2 YYREEE (reference sequence). CDR3 size: 14 residues. V shed 5 bases, J shed 2 bases, and the junction held 4 bases outside the gene matches. The CDR3 is CASSRQGGNYGYTF. The CDR3 region has the DNA TGTGCCAGCAGTCGACAGGGGGGGAACTATGGCTACACCTTC.

V gene TRBV7-9 combines with J gene TRBJ1-1; no reliable D call. This CDR3 comprises 13 residues. The ends were cut back, 5 bases at V and 2 bases at J, with 9 bases in the middle. Germline CDR1 and CDR2: SEHNR and FQNEAQ (reference sequence). CDR3 sequence reads: CASSTSVNTEAFF. The CDR3 region has the DNA TGTGCCAGCAGCACGAGTGTTAACACTGAAGCTTTCTTT.

V is TRBV5-8 and J is TRBJ2-3, with TRBD2 as a possible D gene (5 bases). Germline V gene lookup returns CDR1 SGHTS and CDR2 YDEGEE. The CDR3 loop spans 13 amino acids. Between the trimmed V and J ends, which lost 4 bases and 3 bases, there was a span of 9 bases. The DNA for the CDR3 is TGTGCCAGCAGCCTTTCGGGGACAGATACGCAGTATTTT. This sequence encodes CASSLSGTDTQYF.

The chain uses TRBV7-8 and TRBJ1-2; D possibly corresponds to TRBD1 (5 bases). CDR1 SGHVS and CDR2 FQNEAQ come from the germline V gene. There are 14 residues in the CDR3. The V gene lost 5 bases and the J gene lost 6 bases, with 16 bases spanning the gap. CDR3 sequence: CASSPSPGGNGYTF. In DNA form, the CDR3 reads TGTGCCAGCAGCCCCTCACCGGGGGGTAATGGCTACACCTTC.

The rearrangement uses TRBV5-6 and TRBJ2-1; 8 bases are a match to TRBD1. Germline V gene data show CDR1 as SGHDT and CDR2 as YYEEEE. The CDR3 is 15 residues long. The junction had 6 bases not matched to a gene; V was cut back by 3 bases and J by 4 bases. The CDR3 sequence: CASSWRGQAYNEQFF. The DNA of the CDR3 is TGTGCCAGCAGCTGGCGGGGACAGGCTTACAATGAGCAGTTCTTC.

The chain recombines TRBV4-2 with TRBJ2-1; 14 bases are a match to TRBD2. Trimming at V came to 4 bases and at J to 7 bases, leaving 3 bases not matched to a gene. The germline V gene encodes CDR1 LGHNA and CDR2 YNFKEQ. The CDR3 is 15 amino acids. CDR3 protein: CASSPGLAGANEQFF. The CDR3, as DNA: TGTGCCAGCAGCCCGGGACTAGCGGGAGCAAATGAGCAGTTCTTC.

The chain joins TRBV9 to TRBJ1-2; TRBD1 is a possible D gene (5 bases). V was pared by 3 bases and J by 1 base, with 13 bases between. Germline V gives CDR1 SGDLS, CDR2 YYNGEE. This CDR3 has 15 amino acids. CDR3 nucleotide sequence: TGTGCCAGCAGCGCGGCCCGACAGTTTAACTATGGCTACACCTTC. Translated, it gives CASSAARQFNYGYTF.

The J gene is TRBJ1-3, the V gene TRBV19; no firm D call. V dropped 8 bases and J dropped 3 bases, with 11 bases sitting between them. The CDR3 contains 13 residues. Per germline, CDR1 LNHDA and CDR2 SQIVND (reference sequence). The chain's CDR3 is CASQAGIGNTIYF. DNA for the CDR3: TGTGCCAGTCAGGCGGGGATTGGAAACACCATATATTTT. Together with reference TRBV19 and TRBJ1-3, the CDR3 gives the full variable domain: DGGITQSPKYLFRKEGQNVTLSCEQNLNHDAMYWYRQDPGQGLRLIYYSQIVNDFQKGDIAEGYSVSREKKESFPLTVTSAQKNPTAFYLCASQAGIGNTIYFGEGSWLTVV.

This chain connects TRBV6-5 to TRBJ1-2; 7 positions match TRBD1. Trimming cost V 6 bases and J 2 bases; bases outside gene matches: 6. Germline V lookup: CDR1 MNHEY, CDR2 SVGAGI. This CDR3 is built from 14 residues. The CDR3 bases are TGTGCCAGCAGGGACCCGACAGGGAACTATGGCTACACCTTC. Translating it yields CASRDPTGNYGYTF.

The chain links TRBV21-1 to TRBJ1-5. TRBV21-1 is annotated as a pseudogene. This CDR3 is built from 15 residues. CDR3 DNA: TGTGCCACAAACGGGAACAGCTCTTCGGATCAGCCCCAGCATTTT. It yields the protein CATNGNSSSDQPQHF.

The rearrangement joins TRBV27 to TRBJ2-1, with 10 bases lining up with TRBD2. CDR1 is MNHEY, CDR2 SMNVEV, per germline (reference sequence). The CDR3 contains 15 residues. V dropped 7 bases and J dropped 7; count of bases not matched to a gene: 10. The CDR3 region is CASTRQREGPNEQFF. The CDR3 coding sequence is TGTGCCAGCACCCGTCAGCGGGAGGGCCCGAATGAGCAGTTCTTC.

This sequence joins TRBV28 and TRBJ1-1; a weak D match, TRBD1 (5 bases). Germline V CDR1 and CDR2: MDHEN, SYDVKM. The CDR3 totals 16 residues. Deletions cut 7 bases from V and 0 bases from J, with 18 bases between. For the CDR3, the DNA is TGTGCCAGCAACTCAAGATCGGGGGTCATGAACACTGAAGCTTTCTTT. It yields the protein CASNSRSGVMNTEAFF.

V and J are TRBV2 and TRBJ2-7; D gene uncertain. The germline CDR1 and CDR2 sequences are SNHLY and FYNNEI. The V end was cut by 6 bases, the J end by 2 bases, with 11 bases between. The CDR3 totals 13 residues. CDR3 region: CASRNSAAYEQYF. DNA of the CDR3: TGTGCCAGCAGGAACAGTGCCGCCTACGAGCAGTACTTC.

This clone turned up a few times. CDR3 nucleotides: TGTGCCAGCAGTGAATCGAGGACCTACGAGCAGTACTTC. As protein: CASSESRTYEQYF. V gene TRBV6-1 combines with J gene TRBJ2-7, with D hard to call. The CDR3 totals 13 residues. Germline assignment: CDR1 MNHNS and CDR2 SASEGT. Trimming removed 2 bases from V and 2 bases from J, with 7 bases in between.

The chain uses TRBV4-1 and TRBJ2-2; D might be TRBD2 (6 bases). There are 16 residues in the CDR3. V shed 9 bases and J shed 7 bases, with 24 bases lying between them. Germline lookup yields CDR1 MGHRA and CDR2 YSYEKL. The CDR3 nucleotides read TGCGCCAGTAGAACTACCAGCGGGCCCCGGGTCGGGGAGCTGTTTTTT. Residues: CASRTTSGPRVGELFF.

The chain is built from TRBV7-2 and TRBJ2-1; weak D call: TRBD2 (5 bases). Germline V lookup: CDR1 SGHTA, CDR2 FQGNSA. The CDR3 runs to 15 residues. V was pared by 6 bases and J by 2 bases, with 14 bases between. The CDR3 nucleotides read TGTGCCAGCAGGTCCTCCGGGATAACCTACAATGAGCAGTTCTTC. It specifies CASRSSGITYNEQFF.

The J gene is TRBJ2-5, the V gene TRBV10-3; 7 nucleotides line up with TRBD1. This CDR3 has 14 residues. V lost 3 bases and J lost 2; bases outside the gene matches: 3. From germline, CDR1 is ENHRY and CDR2 SYGVKD. The CDR3 spells CAISDQGQQETQYF. In nucleotides, the CDR3 is TGTGCCATCAGTGATCAGGGACAGCAAGAGACCCAGTACTTC.

The rearrangement links TRBV6-1 to TRBJ2-7; TRBD1 is a possible D gene (6 bases). Between the trimmed V and J ends, which lost 5 bases and 4 bases, there was a span of 12 bases. The CDR3 totals 13 residues. The V gene's germline CDR1 is MNHNS and CDR2 SASEGT. The DNA for the CDR3 is TGTGCCAGCAGTTCGACAGGATCTTACGAGCAGTACTTC. Its protein product is CASSSTGSYEQYF.

The chain employs TRBV18 and TRBJ1-1; D is unresolved. The V gene's germline CDR1 is KGHSH and CDR2 LQKENI. The CDR3 loop spans 16 amino acids. Trimming took 1 base from V and 0 from J, leaving 12 bases between them. The CDR3 region has the DNA TGTGCCAGCTCACCACTCGTGGACTTCATGAACACTGAAGCTTTCTTT. Protein sequence: CASSPLVDFMNTEAFF.

This chain uses TRBV18 with TRBJ1-1; no reliable D call. Trimming pared 6 bases from V and 1 base from J, leaving 12 bases between. This CDR3 comprises 14 residues. The germline V gene has CDR1 KGHSH and CDR2 LQKENI. CDR3 loop: CASSADLGNTEAFF. The CDR3 DNA is TGTGCCAGCTCCGCGGACTTGGGGAACACTGAAGCTTTCTTT.

The chain combines TRBV5-1 with TRBJ1-2, with D tentatively TRBD1 (5 bases). V lost 4 bases and J 7 bases, leaving 14 bases between the germline ends. Per the germline V gene, CDR1 is SGHRS and CDR2 is YFSETQ. The CDR3 contains 13 residues. The chain's CDR3 is CASSTGDRGGYTF. CDR3 DNA sequence: TGCGCCAGCAGCACGGGGGACCGCGGTGGCTACACCTTC.